This T cell receptor (beta chain) was obtained from a study of blood T cell repertoires in COVID-19. This CDR3 comprises 18 residues. V lost 1 base and J lost 0; bases outside the gene matches: 9. The V gene's germline CDR1 is SQVTM and CDR2 ANQGSEA. How the authors handled the data: Reference gene primer amplification gave estimated nucleated cell counts. TCRdb keeps only in-frame clones here, not all; method: immunoSEQ multiplex PCR. That table gives V, J and clone size, and the DNA gave D and trimming. The sample yields about 210,000 clones, around four fifths seen once. Material for sequencing was peripheral blood. The rearrangement joins TRBV29-1 to TRBJ2-3, with TRBD2 matching 11 bases. The receptor comes from a woman in her 70s with COVID-19, enrolled during active disease. The CDR3 spells CSVEAVGLAETSTDTQYF. The CDR3 nucleotides read TGCAGCGTTGAAGCAGTGGGACTAGCGGAAACAAGCACAGATACGCAGTATTTT.